This T cell receptor beta chain was sequenced for a study of blood T cell repertoires in COVID-19 (dated by TCRdb to 2020 to 2022). Regarding the study in general: Collaborator samples came from the United States, Italy and Spain and covered acute and convalescent phases of COVID-19. A de-identified subject ID, COVID-19 status, age in years and sex were almost always included in the sample metadata. The dataset comprised deeply sampled blood TCRbeta repertoires from subjects exposed to, actively infected with, or recovered from COVID-19. The repertoires were released in a freely available public database intended as a resource for research on the immune response to SARS-CoV-2. Samples came from the ongoing ImmuneRACE study (first 160 participants) plus 1,254 subjects from 6 global collaborators. The material from the prospective study consisted of cDNA or gDNA derived from T cells, B-cell-depleted T cells, or PBMCs. Where available, HLA class I and class II types were taken from metadata supplied by the sample provider and were not determined by assay-based typing.

Samples from volunteer blood donors who had recovered from COVID-19 were contributed by a second Seattle source. The collaborating institutions used their own protocols to collect whole blood in K2EDTA tubes. For TCRbeta analysis, collaborators shipped samples in one of three forms: frozen whole blood, isolated PBMCs, or DNA extracted from either of those sample types. Summary of the overall study and its limitations: The amount of clinical and demographic metadata varied by source and participant and was provided uncurated.

TCRbeta CDR3 regions were amplified from genomic DNA by means of the immunoSEQ Assay, a bias-controlled multiplex PCR. The paper's processing steps were these. Nucleated cell counts per sample were estimated from amplification of reference gene primers within the assay. Sequence reads were collapsed and filtered to measure the absolute abundance of every unique TCRbeta CDR3 rearrangement. For each sample, productive Simpson clonality was calculated as the square root of Simpson's diversity index over productive rearrangements. Not all clones reach the TCRdb copy of this immuneACCESS table, which keeps in-frame sequences only. Checked studies attribute under half of the gap to unresolved V genes and leave the rest unexplained. That table gives V, J and clone size, and the DNA gave D and trimming. Present in this sample are 250,000 to 350,000 clones, roughly nine tenths of which were seen just once. Together, the top ten hold less than 0.95% of the sample.

The CDR3 sequence holds 15 residues, the cysteine and phenylalanine included. Only the CDR3 DNA is retained, 45 bases long and in frame from the first base. V is clipped by 0 bases and J by 8 bases, and the sequence between their germline boundaries is 15 bases long. Taken from the germline V gene (reference sequence), the CDR1 and CDR2 loops are SGHNT and YYREEE. On this clone itself: Its specific antigen is unknown. Base qualities were left out, and no much larger clone turns up one base away.

The chain couples TRBV5-4 to TRBJ1-3; 6 matching bases give a weak D call of TRBD1. The specimen sequenced was peripheral blood. The receptor was isolated from a woman aged 40 to 49 who had recovered from COVID-19. The nucleotides are TGTGCCAGCAGCTTGGACTCAGGACAGTGGGACACCATATATTTT. It specifies CASSLDSGQWDTIYF.